Sequencing of this T cell receptor beta chain was carried out in a study of cytomegalovirus exposure and HLA in healthy donors. Each donor was nominally healthy when sampled (though unrecorded immune exposures were likely). The study's findings and limits: Specific recognition of CMV antigens was confirmed in vitro for a few chains (all CMV-associated). Sequencing likely caused a cluster of highly shared sequence variants. The study flagged some 170 TCR beta chains as cytomegalovirus-associated.

On this clone itself: No antigen is known for it.

PCR primers comprised 60 Vbeta and 13 Jbeta primers. Sequenced by immunoSEQ multiplex PCR; TCRdb stores in-frame clones only, minus some. The sample yields some 100,000 clones, around 75% seen once. CDR3 length: 18 residues. The germline V gene has CDR1 SGHVS and CDR2 FQNEAQ. V gave up 5 bases and J gave up 4 bases; unmatched junction bases: 15. This chain connects TRBV7-8 to TRBJ2-2, with 8 nucleotides matching TRBD1. Sequenced sample: PBMCs. This TCR derives from a male donor in good health and CMV-seropositive. The CDR3 here is CASSPDTQGAKSTGELFF. The DNA of the CDR3 is TGTGCCAGCAGCCCCGATACGCAGGGGGCAAAGAGCACCGGGGAGCTGTTTTTT.